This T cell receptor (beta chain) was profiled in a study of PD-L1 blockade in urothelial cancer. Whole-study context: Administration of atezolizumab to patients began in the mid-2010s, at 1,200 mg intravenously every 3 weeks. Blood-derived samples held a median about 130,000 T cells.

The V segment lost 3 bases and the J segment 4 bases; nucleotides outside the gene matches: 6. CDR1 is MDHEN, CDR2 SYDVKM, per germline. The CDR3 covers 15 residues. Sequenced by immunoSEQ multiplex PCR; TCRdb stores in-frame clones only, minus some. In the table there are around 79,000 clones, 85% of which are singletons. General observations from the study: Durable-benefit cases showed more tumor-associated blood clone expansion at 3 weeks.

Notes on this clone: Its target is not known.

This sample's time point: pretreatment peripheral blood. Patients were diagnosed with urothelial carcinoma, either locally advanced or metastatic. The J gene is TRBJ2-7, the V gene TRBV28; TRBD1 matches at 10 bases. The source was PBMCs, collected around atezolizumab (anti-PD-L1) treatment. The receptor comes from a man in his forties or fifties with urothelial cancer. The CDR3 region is CASSFGQGDFYEQYF. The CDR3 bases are TGTGCCAGCAGTTTTGGACAGGGGGACTTTTACGAGCAGTACTTC.